Following are 4 T cell receptor beta chains from one sample sequenced in a study of technical replicates of blood from several donors. Here immunoSEQ multiplex PCR was the method, and the copy in TCRdb shows in-frame clones only, minus some. The repertoire holds about 85,000 clones, with approximately 94% as singletons. The sample consisted of T cells isolated from PBMCs. The receptor set was obtained from a human donor in good health.

V is TRBV6-5 and J is TRBJ1-2; no reliable D call. The V end lost 10 bases, the J end lost 8 bases, and 23 bases lay between the germline ends. Germline values: CDR1 MNHEY, CDR2 SVGAGI. The CDR3 consists of 14 residues. The CDR3 region has the DNA TGTGCCACCCTCACGGACGGGATCGGAGGAGGCTACACCTTC. It yields the protein CATLTDGIGGGYTF.

J is TRBJ2-2 and V is TRBV28; 8 bases line up with TRBD1. V trimming: 6 bases; J trimming: 1 base; junction bases outside the gene matches: 7. Per germline, CDR1 MDHEN and CDR2 SYDVKM. This CDR3 contains 16 residues. CDR3 amino acids: CASRTYDRGNTGELFF. CDR3 DNA sequence: TGTGCCAGCAGAACCTATGACAGGGGGAACACCGGGGAGCTGTTTTTT.

The chain uses TRBV28 and TRBJ1-2; 7 positions agree with TRBD1. Germline loops: CDR1 MDHEN, CDR2 SYDVKM. The CDR3 contains 13 residues. V lost 3 bases and J lost 4; bases outside the gene matches: 2. CDR3 sequence: CASSFGTVYGYTF. CDR3 coding DNA: TGTGCCAGCAGTTTTGGGACAGTCTATGGCTACACCTTC.

The chain is built from TRBV27 and TRBJ2-7, with 10 bases fitting TRBD2. The germline CDR1 and CDR2 sequences are MNHEY and SMNVEV (reference sequence). The CDR3 has 13 residues. V lost 6 bases and J lost 6; bases outside the gene matches: 5. The CDR3 sequence is CASRSSGSSEQYF. Here the CDR3 DNA reads TGTGCCAGCAGGTCTAGCGGGAGTTCCGAGCAGTACTTC.